This T cell receptor (beta chain) was recovered during a study of T cell changes during pregnancy in multiple sclerosis. V was clipped by 0 bases and J by 2 bases, with 14 bases between them. This CDR3 has 16 residues. The germline V gene encodes CDR1 SGDLS and CDR2 YYNGEE. The assay was immunoSEQ multiplex PCR, and TCRdb's table has in-frame clones only and misses some. The sample has about 24,000 clones, 90% seen once. This clone has just a few counts. The clonotype comes from a female donor in good health, enrolled as a control in a pregnancy study. The sequenced sample was CD8+ T cells from peripheral blood mononuclear cells, obtained in the third trimester of pregnancy. The chain couples TRBV9 to TRBJ1-1; no definite D call. The CDR3: CASSVGEVRPNTEAFF. CDR3 DNA sequence: TGTGCCAGCAGCGTAGGGGAGGTAAGACCCAACACTGAAGCTTTCTTT.